Listed below are T cell receptor beta chains from one sample, sequenced in a study of blood T cell repertoires in COVID-19. Libraries were prepared by immunoSEQ multiplex PCR; TCRdb keeps only in-frame clonotypes and omits some of them. The table shows roughly 200,000 clones, with 84% occurring only once. Sequenced material: PBMCs or T cells enriched from blood (not recorded which). These receptors all come from a woman aged 25 to 39 who had been exposed to COVID-19. Each CDR3 is given with its conserved first and last residue. A D gene is named only where the DNA matches it firmly. Rows may omit the clone size; those that give it use once, few, many or a size class.

TRBV2	-	TRBJ1-1	-	CASSEPGENTEAFF	TGTGCCAGCAGTGAACCGGGAGAAAACACTGAAGCTTTCTTT
TRBV4-1	-	TRBJ1-4	-	CASSQDDFFARGANEKLFF	TGCGCCAGCAGCCAAGATGATTTCTTTGCCAGGGGAGCTAATGAAAAACTGTTTTTT
TRBV7-9	once	TRBJ2-5	TRBD2	CASSPRTSGGAGQETQYF	TGTGCCAGCAGCCCAAGGACTAGCGGGGGGGCCGGCCAAGAGACCCAGTACTTC
TRBV19	-	TRBJ1-2	-	CASSGGSITGYTF	TGTGCCAGTAGTGGGGGGTCCATCACTGGCTACACCTTC
TRBV5-8	few	TRBJ1-5	-	CASSLIWGDQPQHF	TGTGCCAGCAGCTTGATTTGGGGCGACCAGCCCCAGCATTTT
TRBV9	few	TRBJ2-1	-	CASSVRGTPYNEQFF	TGTGCCAGCAGCGTCCGGGGGACCCCCTACAATGAGCAGTTCTTC
TRBV29-1	-	TRBJ1-2	TRBD1	CSVRQGANYGYTF	TGCAGCGTCAGACAGGGGGCTAACTATGGCTACACCTTC
TRBV4-1	-	TRBJ2-7	-	CASSPSEQGRSYEQYF	TGCGCCAGCAGCCCTAGTGAACAGGGCCGTTCCTACGAGCAGTACTTC
TRBV5-4	-	TRBJ1-1	-	CASSLQQNTEAFF	TGTGCCAGCAGCTTGCAACAGAACACTGAAGCTTTCTTT
TRBV6-2/TRBV6-3	-	TRBJ2-5	-	CASSLQETQYF	TGTGCCAGCAGCCTACAAGAGACCCAGTACTTC
TRBV27	-	TRBJ1-5	-	CASSPEPNSHQPQHF	TGTGCCAGCAGTCCTGAGCCAAATAGCCACCAGCCCCAGCATTTT
TRBV30	-	TRBJ2-7	-	CAWVAMREQYF	TGTGCCTGGGTCGCAATGAGGGAGCAGTACTTC
TRBV18	-	TRBJ2-7	-	CASSPSGDPYEQYF	TGTGCCAGCTCCCCCTCAGGGGACCCCTACGAGCAGTACTTC
TRBV6-5	-	TRBJ1-1	-	CASSSLLGVGTEAFF	TGTGCCAGCAGTTCCCTTCTCGGGGTCGGCACTGAAGCTTTCTTT
TRBV2	-	TRBJ1-1	-	CASSDVGHRNTEAFF	TGTGCCAGCAGCGACGTGGGACACCGGAACACTGAAGCTTTCTTT
TRBV11-2	-	TRBJ2-7	TRBD1	CASSLHRGVEQYF	TGTGCCAGCAGCTTACACAGGGGAGTCGAGCAGTACTTC
TRBV2	once	TRBJ2-1	-	CASSENGGINEQFF	TGTGCCAGCAGTGAGAACGGGGGAATCAATGAGCAGTTCTTC
TRBV3-1/TRBV3-2	-	TRBJ2-1	-	CASSPWGGYNEQFF	TGTGCCAGCAGCCCCTGGGGAGGCTACAATGAGCAGTTCTTC
TRBV5-1	-	TRBJ1-2	-	CASSLSQSYGYTF	TGCGCCAGCAGCTTGTCACAGTCCTATGGCTACACCTTC
TRBV5-1	-	TRBJ2-7	TRBD1	CASSLVGQGSYEQYF	TGCGCCAGCAGCTTGGTGGGACAGGGGTCCTACGAGCAGTACTTC
TRBV12-5	-	TRBJ1-5	TRBD1	CASGPRDRVKVQPQHF	TGTGCTAGTGGTCCTCGGGACAGGGTGAAAGTTCAGCCCCAGCATTTT
TRBV30	-	TRBJ1-2	TRBD1	CASQQTGGNYGYTF	TGTGCCTCACAACAGACAGGGGGCAACTATGGCTACACCTTC
TRBV5-1	-	TRBJ2-1	TRBD2	CASKSSGGAYNEQFF	TGCGCCAGCAAAAGTAGCGGGGGGGCATACAATGAGCAGTTCTTC
TRBV6-2/TRBV6-3	-	TRBJ2-1	TRBD2	CASSPLAGGQGEQFF	TGTGCCAGCAGTCCCCTAGCGGGGGGGCAAGGTGAGCAGTTCTTC
TRBV9	-	TRBJ2-7	TRBD2	CASSVGLALSYEQYF	TGTGCCAGCAGCGTAGGACTAGCGCTGTCCTACGAGCAGTACTTC
TRBV4-3	-	TRBJ2-7	-	CASSQDLIGVFFEQYF	TGCGCCAGCAGCCAAGATCTTATAGGGGTCTTTTTCGAGCAGTACTTC
TRBV20-1	-	TRBJ2-1	-	CSALGDEQFF	TGCAGTGCTCTAGGGGATGAGCAGTTCTTC